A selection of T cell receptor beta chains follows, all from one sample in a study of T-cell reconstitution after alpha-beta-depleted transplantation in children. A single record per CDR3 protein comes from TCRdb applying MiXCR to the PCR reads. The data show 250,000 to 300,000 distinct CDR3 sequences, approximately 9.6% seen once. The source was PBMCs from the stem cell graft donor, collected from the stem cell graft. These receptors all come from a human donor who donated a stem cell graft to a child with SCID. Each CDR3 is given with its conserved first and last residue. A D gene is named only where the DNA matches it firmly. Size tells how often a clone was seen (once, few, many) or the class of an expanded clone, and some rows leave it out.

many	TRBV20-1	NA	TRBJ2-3	TGCAGTTCCGCTCGGGGCCAGGGCACAGATACGCAGTATTTT	CSSARGQGTDTQYF
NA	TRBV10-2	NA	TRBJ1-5	TGCGCCAGCAGTGACAGGGGCAATCAGCCCCAGCATTTT	CASSDRGNQPQHF
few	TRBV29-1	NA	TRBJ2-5	TGCAGCGTTGGGGCCTTTGGGCCTTTCAACGCCCAAGAGACCCAGTACTTC	CSVGAFGPFNAQETQYF
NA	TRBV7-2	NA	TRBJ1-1	TGTGCCAGCAGCTTATTCACAGGGCCGAACACTGAAGCTTTCTTT	CASSLFTGPNTEAFF
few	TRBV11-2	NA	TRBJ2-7	TGTGCCAGCAGCATCCACAGGGCCGAGCAGTACTTC	CASSIHRAEQYF
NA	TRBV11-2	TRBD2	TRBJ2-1	TGTGCCAGCAGCCCCTCGCGGGGGTTTTACAATGAGCAGTTCTTC	CASSPSRGFYNEQFF
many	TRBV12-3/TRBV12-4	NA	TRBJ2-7	TGTGCCAGCAGTTTAAGGTTTTCCTTCGAGCAGTACTTC	CASSLRFSFEQYF
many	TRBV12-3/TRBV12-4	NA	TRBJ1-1	TGTGCCAGCAGTTTAGGTTGGAGAACTGAAGCTTTCTTT	CASSLGWRTEAFF
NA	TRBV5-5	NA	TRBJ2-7	TGTGCCAGCAGAAAAGGGGCCAAATCCTCACCCTACGAGCAGTACTTC	CASRKGAKSSPYEQYF
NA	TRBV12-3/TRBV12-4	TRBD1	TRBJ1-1	TGTGCCAGCAGTTTCCGGACAGGGGCCGGAACTGAAGCTTTCTTT	CASSFRTGAGTEAFF
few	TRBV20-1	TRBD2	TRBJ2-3	TGCAGTGCTAGAGATAGCCTAGCGGCAGATACGCAGTATTTT	CSARDSLAADTQYF
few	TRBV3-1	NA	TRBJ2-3	TGTGCCTCCACCAAGGTGGGGCCTGGGACACATACGCAGTATTTT	CASTKVGPGTHTQYF
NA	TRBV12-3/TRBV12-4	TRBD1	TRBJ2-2	TGTGCCAGCAGTTCGTGGTCAGGGGGCAGGGACGGGGAGCTGTTTTTT	CASSSWSGGRDGELFF
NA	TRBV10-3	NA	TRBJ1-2	TGTGCCATCAGTGAGACCTCCGAGGCAGGGCGCTATGGCTACACCTTC	CAISETSEAGRYGYTF
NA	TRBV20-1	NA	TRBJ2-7	TGCAGTGCTGACGACCAGACCGGAGAGCAGTACTTC	CSADDQTGEQYF
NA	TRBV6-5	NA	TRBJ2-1	TGTGCCAGCAGCTCCCTTGGTGAGCAGTTCTTC	CASSSLGEQFF
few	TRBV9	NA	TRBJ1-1	TGTGCCAGCAGCACTGAGGGGGTGAACACTGAAGCTTTCTTT	CASSTEGVNTEAFF
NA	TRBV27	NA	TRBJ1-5	TGTGCCAGCAGTCCTACGACAGCTTATAGCAATCAGCCCCAGCATTTT	CASSPTTAYSNQPQHF
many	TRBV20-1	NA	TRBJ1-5	TGCAGTGCTAGAACCGGGAGCAATCAGCCCCAGCATTTT	CSARTGSNQPQHF
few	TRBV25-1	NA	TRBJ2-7	TGTGCCAGCAGTGTTACCGGCTCCTACGAGCAGTACTTC	CASSVTGSYEQYF
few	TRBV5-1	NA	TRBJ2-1	TGCGCCAGCAGCTTGGGCCAGCGGGCCAATGAGCAGTTCTTC	CASSLGQRANEQFF
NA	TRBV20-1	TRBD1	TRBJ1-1	TGCAGTGCTAGAGTTCGCGGACAGGCGAGCACTGAAGCTTTCTTT	CSARVRGQASTEAFF
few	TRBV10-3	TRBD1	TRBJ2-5	TGTGCCACCTGGACAGGGCAAGAGACCCAGTACTTC	CATWTGQETQYF
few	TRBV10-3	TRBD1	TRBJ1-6	TGTGCCATCAGTGAGGGACAGGGCTTAACTAATTCACCCCTCCACTTT	CAISEGQGLTNSPLHF
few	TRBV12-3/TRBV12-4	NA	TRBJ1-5	TGTGCCAGCCGGCCGGCAGGGAACTCTCAGCCCCAGCATTTT	CASRPAGNSQPQHF
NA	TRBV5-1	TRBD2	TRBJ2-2	TGCGCCAGTGGAGCGGGGACGAACACCGGGGAGCTGTTTTTT	CASGAGTNTGELFF
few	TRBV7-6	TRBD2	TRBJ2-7	TGTGCCAGCACCACACTAGCGGGGGCCTCCTACGAGCAGTACTTC	CASTTLAGASYEQYF
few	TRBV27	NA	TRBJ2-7	TGTGCCAGCAGCCACACCGGGACACCCCCCTCCGAGCAGTACTTC	CASSHTGTPPSEQYF
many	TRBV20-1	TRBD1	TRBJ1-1	TGCAGTGCTAGAGATACAGGGGGCCAAGAAGCTTTCTTT	CSARDTGGQEAFF
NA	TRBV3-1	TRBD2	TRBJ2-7	TGTGCCAGCAGCCAAGATTCGAGCGGGGGGCGTACCTACGAGCAGTACTTC	CASSQDSSGGRTYEQYF
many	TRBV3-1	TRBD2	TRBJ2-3	TGTGCCAGCAGCCAAGCGACTAGCGCAGATACGCAGTATTTT	CASSQATSADTQYF
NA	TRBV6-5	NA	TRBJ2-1	TGTGCCAGCATTACACCCCCGAGCTACAATGAGCAGTTCTTC	CASITPPSYNEQFF
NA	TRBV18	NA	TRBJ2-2	TGTGCCAGCTCACCCCGGGGGGCGCTGAACACCGGGGAGCTGTTTTTT	CASSPRGALNTGELFF
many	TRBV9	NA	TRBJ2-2	TGTGCCAGCAGCGCCAGCGGCGGAGCCACCGGGGAGCTGTTTTTT	CASSASGGATGELFF
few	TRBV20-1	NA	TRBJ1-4	TGCAGTGCTAGGGGGAGGGATGAAAAACTGTTTTTT	CSARGRDEKLFF
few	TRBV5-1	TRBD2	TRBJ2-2	TGCGCCAATCGGGAGGGGAGAACCGGGGAGCTGTTTTTT	CANREGRTGELFF
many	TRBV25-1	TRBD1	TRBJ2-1	TGTGCCAGCAGTGAACTAAGGGACAGAGACAATGAGCAGTTCTTC	CASSELRDRDNEQFF
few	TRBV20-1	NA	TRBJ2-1	TGCAGTGCCGAGGGTAGTCGGGGGTACAATGAGCAGTTCTTC	CSAEGSRGYNEQFF
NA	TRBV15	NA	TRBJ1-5	TGTGCCACCAGCAAAGGGGGGAGGGATAGCAATCAGCCCCAGCATTTT	CATSKGGRDSNQPQHF
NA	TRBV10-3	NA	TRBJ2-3	TGTGCCATCAGTGAGGGGGCGGGAATAGCAGATACGCAGTATTTT	CAISEGAGIADTQYF
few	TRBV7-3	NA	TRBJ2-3	TGTGCCAGCAGCTTAAGCAGGGTTGGAGATACGCAGTATTTT	CASSLSRVGDTQYF
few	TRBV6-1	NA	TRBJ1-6	TGTGCCAGCAGTGAAGGCAGGGCGGATTCACCCCTCCACTTT	CASSEGRADSPLHF
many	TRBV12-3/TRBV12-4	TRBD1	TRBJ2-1	TGTGCCAGCAGCCACACAGGGGGTAATGAGCAGTTCTTC	CASSHTGGNEQFF